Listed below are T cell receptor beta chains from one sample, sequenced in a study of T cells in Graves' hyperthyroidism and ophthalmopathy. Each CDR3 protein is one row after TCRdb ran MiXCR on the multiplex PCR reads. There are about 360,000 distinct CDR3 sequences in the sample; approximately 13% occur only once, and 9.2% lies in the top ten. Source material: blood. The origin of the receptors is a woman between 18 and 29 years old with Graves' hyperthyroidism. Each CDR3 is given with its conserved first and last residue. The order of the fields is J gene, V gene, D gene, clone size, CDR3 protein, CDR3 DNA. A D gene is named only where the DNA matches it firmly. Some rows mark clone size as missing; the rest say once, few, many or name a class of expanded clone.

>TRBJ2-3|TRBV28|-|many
CASQVRGKYTQYF
TGTGCCTCCCAGGTTAGGGGCAAGTATACGCAGTATTTT
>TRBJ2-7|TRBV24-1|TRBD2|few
CATSDYSGSGEQYF
TGTGCCACCAGTGATTATAGCGGGAGTGGCGAGCAGTACTTC
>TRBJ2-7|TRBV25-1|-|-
CASSGRPGNGVYEQYF
TGTGCCAGCAGTGGACGCCCGGGAAACGGGGTATACGAGCAGTACTTC
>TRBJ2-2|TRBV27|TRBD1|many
CASSFPGGVNTGELFF
TGTGCCAGCAGTTTTCCAGGGGGCGTCAACACCGGGGAGCTGTTTTTT
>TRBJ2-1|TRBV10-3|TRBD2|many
CAISVLAGAHLYNEQFF
TGTGCCATCAGTGTGCTAGCGGGAGCCCACCTCTACAATGAGCAGTTCTTC
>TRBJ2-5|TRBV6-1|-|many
CASTPEGETQYF
TGTGCCAGCACCCCGGAGGGAGAGACCCAGTACTTC
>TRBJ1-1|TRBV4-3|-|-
CASSPGHLLNTEAFF
TGCGCCAGCAGTCCGGGACACCTACTAAACACTGAAGCTTTCTTT
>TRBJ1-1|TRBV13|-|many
CASSLRLTKNTEAFF
TGTGCCAGCAGCTTAAGACTCACCAAGAACACTGAAGCTTTCTTT
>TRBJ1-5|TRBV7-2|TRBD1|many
CASSPQSDRGNQPQHF
TGTGCCAGCAGCCCCCAGTCGGACAGGGGAAATCAGCCCCAGCATTTT
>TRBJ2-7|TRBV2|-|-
CASKGNFYEQYF
TGTGCCAGCAAAGGGAATTTCTACGAGCAGTACTTC
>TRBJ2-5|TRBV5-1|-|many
CASSHEVQETQYF
TGCGCCAGCAGCCATGAAGTACAAGAGACCCAGTACTTC
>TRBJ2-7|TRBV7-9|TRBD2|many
CASSWGLAEEQYF
TGTGCCAGCAGCTGGGGACTAGCGGAAGAGCAGTACTTC
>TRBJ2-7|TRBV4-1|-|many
CASSQADMGFSYEQYF
TGCGCCAGCAGCCAGGCCGACATGGGTTTTTCCTACGAGCAGTACTTC
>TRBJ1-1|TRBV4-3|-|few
CASSQGQNGKMNTEAFF
TGCGCCAGCAGCCAAGGGCAAAATGGGAAAATGAACACTGAAGCTTTCTTT
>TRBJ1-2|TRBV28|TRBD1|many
CASSSGQGVNYGYTF
TGTGCCAGCAGTTCAGGACAGGGGGTAAACTATGGCTACACCTTC
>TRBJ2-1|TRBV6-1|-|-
CASSEGLDPVEFF
TGTGCCAGCAGTGAAGGTTTAGACCCCGTGGAGTTCTTC
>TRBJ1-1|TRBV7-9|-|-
CASSAPGGQDTEAFF
TGTGCCAGCAGCGCCCCGGGGGGGCAAGATACTGAAGCTTTCTTT
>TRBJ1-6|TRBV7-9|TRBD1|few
CASTGQGPGTLHF
TGTGCCAGCACGGGACAGGGGCCCGGGACCCTCCACTTT
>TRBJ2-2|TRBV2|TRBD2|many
CASSPSGANTGELFF
TGTGCCAGCAGTCCTAGCGGGGCGAACACCGGGGAGCTGTTTTTT
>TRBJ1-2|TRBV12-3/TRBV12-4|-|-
CASSLWGTRPGYTF
TGTGCCAGCAGTTTGTGGGGGACAAGGCCTGGCTACACCTTC